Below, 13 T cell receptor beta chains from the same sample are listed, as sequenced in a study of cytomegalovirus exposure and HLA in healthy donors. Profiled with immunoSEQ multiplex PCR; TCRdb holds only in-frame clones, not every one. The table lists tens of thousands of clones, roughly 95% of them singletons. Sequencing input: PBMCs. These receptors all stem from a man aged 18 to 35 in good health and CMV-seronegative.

CDR3 DNA: TGTGCCTGGACCCGACAGGGACTCGGCTATGGCTACACCTTC. It codes for CAWTRQGLGYGYTF. This chain uses TRBV30 with TRBJ1-2, with 7 bases aligning to TRBD1. The length of the CDR3 is 14 residues. After removal of 4 bases from V and 4 bases from J, the junction contained 9 bases not matched to a gene. Looked up from germline, CDR1 is GTSNPN and CDR2 is SVGIG (reference sequence). The variable domain in full, with the rest retrieved from reference TRBV30 and TRBJ1-2, is SQTIHQWPATLVQPVGSPLSLECTVEGTSNPNLYWYRQAAGRGLQLLFYSVGIGQISSEVPQNLSASRPQDRQFILSSKKLLLSDSGFYLCAWTRQGLGYGYTFGSGTRLTVV.

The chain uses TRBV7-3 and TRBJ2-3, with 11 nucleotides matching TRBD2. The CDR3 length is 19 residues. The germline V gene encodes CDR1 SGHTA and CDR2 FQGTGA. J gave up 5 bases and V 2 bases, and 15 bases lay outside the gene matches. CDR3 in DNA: TGTGCCAGCAGCTTATGGGGGACTAGCGGACCCGGGGTAAAAGATACGCAGTATTTT. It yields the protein CASSLWGTSGPGVKDTQYF. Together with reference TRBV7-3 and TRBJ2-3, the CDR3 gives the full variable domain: GAGVSQTPSNKVTEKGKYVELRCDPISGHTALYWYRQSLGQGPEFLIYFQGTGAADDSGLPNDRFFAVRPEGSVSTLKIQRTERGDSAVYLCASSLWGTSGPGVKDTQYFGPGTRLTVL.

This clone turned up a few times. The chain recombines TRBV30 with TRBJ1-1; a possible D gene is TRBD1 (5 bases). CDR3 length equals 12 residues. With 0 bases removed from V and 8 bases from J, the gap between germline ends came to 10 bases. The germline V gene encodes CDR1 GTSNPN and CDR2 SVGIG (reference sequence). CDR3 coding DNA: TGTGCCTGGAGTGTACGCGGGGGGGAAGCTTTCTTT. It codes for CAWSVRGGEAFF.

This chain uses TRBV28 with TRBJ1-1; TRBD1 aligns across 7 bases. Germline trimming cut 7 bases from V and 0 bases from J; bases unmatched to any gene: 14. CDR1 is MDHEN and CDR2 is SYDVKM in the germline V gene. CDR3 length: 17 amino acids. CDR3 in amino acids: CASTRTGEGVMNTEAFF. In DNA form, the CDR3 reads TGTGCCAGCACTCGGACAGGAGAGGGGGTCATGAACACTGAAGCTTTCTTT.

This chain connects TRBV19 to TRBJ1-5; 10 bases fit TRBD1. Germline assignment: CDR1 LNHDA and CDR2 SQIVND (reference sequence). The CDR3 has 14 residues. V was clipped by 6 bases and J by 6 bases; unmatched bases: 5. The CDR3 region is CASSGQGGGQPQHF. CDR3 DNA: TGTGCCAGTAGCGGACAGGGGGGAGGTCAGCCCCAGCATTTT.

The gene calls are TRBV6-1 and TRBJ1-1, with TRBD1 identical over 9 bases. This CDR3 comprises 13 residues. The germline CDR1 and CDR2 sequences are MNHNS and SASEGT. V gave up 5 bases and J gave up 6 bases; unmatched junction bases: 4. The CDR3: CASSLDRGPEAFF. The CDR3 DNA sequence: TGTGCCAGCAGTTTGGACAGGGGCCCTGAAGCTTTCTTT.

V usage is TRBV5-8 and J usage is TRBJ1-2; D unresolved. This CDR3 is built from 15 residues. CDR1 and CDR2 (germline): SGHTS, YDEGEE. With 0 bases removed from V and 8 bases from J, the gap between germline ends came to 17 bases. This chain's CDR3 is CASSLVVSGIFGYTF. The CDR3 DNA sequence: TGTGCCAGCAGCTTGGTAGTTTCGGGGATTTTCGGCTACACCTTC.

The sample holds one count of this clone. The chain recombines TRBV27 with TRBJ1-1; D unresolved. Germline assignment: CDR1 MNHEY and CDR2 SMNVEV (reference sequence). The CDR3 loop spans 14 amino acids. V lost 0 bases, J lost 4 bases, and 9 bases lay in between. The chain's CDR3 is CASSLSAPGTEAFF. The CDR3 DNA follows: TGTGCCAGCAGTTTATCCGCCCCGGGCACTGAAGCTTTCTTT.

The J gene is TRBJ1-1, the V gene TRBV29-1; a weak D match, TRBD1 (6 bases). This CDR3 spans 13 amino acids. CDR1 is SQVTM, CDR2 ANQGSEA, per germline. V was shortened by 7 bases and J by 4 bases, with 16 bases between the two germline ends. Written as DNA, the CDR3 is TGCAGCGCCGAAACAGGGCAGACCACTGAAGCTTTCTTT. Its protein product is CSAETGQTTEAFF.

CDR3 DNA sequence: TGCGCCAGCAGCCCTTCTATCTCGGGGGAACCCTCTGGGGCCAACGTCCTGACTTTC. Protein sequence: CASSPSISGEPSGANVLTF. The chain is built from TRBV4-3 and TRBJ2-6, with a possible D match to TRBD2 (6 bases). The CDR3 has 19 residues. Trimming removed 4 bases from V and 0 bases from J, with 19 bases in between. Germline V gene sequence: CDR1 LGHNA, CDR2 YSLEER.

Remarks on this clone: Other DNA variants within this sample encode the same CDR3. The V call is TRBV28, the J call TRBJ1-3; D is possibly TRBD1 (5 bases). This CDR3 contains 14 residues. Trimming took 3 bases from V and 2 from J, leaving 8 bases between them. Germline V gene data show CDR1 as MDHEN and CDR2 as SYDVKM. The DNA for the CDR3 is TGTGCCAGCAGTTTGTCAGGGCCTGGAAACACCATATATTTT. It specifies CASSLSGPGNTIYF.

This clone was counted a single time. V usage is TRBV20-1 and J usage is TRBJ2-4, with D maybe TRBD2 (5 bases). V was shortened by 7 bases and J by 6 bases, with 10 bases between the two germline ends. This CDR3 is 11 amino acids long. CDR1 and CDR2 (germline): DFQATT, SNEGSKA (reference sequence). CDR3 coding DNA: TGCAGTGTAGGCGGGTTAAACATTCAGTACTTC. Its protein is CSVGGLNIQYF.

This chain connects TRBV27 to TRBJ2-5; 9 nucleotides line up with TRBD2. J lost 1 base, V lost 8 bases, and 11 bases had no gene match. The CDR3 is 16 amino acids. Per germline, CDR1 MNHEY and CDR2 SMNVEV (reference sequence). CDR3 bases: TGTGCCAGCCAAACGCGGGGGGGATCAACCCAAGAGACCCAGTACTTC. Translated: CASQTRGGSTQETQYF.